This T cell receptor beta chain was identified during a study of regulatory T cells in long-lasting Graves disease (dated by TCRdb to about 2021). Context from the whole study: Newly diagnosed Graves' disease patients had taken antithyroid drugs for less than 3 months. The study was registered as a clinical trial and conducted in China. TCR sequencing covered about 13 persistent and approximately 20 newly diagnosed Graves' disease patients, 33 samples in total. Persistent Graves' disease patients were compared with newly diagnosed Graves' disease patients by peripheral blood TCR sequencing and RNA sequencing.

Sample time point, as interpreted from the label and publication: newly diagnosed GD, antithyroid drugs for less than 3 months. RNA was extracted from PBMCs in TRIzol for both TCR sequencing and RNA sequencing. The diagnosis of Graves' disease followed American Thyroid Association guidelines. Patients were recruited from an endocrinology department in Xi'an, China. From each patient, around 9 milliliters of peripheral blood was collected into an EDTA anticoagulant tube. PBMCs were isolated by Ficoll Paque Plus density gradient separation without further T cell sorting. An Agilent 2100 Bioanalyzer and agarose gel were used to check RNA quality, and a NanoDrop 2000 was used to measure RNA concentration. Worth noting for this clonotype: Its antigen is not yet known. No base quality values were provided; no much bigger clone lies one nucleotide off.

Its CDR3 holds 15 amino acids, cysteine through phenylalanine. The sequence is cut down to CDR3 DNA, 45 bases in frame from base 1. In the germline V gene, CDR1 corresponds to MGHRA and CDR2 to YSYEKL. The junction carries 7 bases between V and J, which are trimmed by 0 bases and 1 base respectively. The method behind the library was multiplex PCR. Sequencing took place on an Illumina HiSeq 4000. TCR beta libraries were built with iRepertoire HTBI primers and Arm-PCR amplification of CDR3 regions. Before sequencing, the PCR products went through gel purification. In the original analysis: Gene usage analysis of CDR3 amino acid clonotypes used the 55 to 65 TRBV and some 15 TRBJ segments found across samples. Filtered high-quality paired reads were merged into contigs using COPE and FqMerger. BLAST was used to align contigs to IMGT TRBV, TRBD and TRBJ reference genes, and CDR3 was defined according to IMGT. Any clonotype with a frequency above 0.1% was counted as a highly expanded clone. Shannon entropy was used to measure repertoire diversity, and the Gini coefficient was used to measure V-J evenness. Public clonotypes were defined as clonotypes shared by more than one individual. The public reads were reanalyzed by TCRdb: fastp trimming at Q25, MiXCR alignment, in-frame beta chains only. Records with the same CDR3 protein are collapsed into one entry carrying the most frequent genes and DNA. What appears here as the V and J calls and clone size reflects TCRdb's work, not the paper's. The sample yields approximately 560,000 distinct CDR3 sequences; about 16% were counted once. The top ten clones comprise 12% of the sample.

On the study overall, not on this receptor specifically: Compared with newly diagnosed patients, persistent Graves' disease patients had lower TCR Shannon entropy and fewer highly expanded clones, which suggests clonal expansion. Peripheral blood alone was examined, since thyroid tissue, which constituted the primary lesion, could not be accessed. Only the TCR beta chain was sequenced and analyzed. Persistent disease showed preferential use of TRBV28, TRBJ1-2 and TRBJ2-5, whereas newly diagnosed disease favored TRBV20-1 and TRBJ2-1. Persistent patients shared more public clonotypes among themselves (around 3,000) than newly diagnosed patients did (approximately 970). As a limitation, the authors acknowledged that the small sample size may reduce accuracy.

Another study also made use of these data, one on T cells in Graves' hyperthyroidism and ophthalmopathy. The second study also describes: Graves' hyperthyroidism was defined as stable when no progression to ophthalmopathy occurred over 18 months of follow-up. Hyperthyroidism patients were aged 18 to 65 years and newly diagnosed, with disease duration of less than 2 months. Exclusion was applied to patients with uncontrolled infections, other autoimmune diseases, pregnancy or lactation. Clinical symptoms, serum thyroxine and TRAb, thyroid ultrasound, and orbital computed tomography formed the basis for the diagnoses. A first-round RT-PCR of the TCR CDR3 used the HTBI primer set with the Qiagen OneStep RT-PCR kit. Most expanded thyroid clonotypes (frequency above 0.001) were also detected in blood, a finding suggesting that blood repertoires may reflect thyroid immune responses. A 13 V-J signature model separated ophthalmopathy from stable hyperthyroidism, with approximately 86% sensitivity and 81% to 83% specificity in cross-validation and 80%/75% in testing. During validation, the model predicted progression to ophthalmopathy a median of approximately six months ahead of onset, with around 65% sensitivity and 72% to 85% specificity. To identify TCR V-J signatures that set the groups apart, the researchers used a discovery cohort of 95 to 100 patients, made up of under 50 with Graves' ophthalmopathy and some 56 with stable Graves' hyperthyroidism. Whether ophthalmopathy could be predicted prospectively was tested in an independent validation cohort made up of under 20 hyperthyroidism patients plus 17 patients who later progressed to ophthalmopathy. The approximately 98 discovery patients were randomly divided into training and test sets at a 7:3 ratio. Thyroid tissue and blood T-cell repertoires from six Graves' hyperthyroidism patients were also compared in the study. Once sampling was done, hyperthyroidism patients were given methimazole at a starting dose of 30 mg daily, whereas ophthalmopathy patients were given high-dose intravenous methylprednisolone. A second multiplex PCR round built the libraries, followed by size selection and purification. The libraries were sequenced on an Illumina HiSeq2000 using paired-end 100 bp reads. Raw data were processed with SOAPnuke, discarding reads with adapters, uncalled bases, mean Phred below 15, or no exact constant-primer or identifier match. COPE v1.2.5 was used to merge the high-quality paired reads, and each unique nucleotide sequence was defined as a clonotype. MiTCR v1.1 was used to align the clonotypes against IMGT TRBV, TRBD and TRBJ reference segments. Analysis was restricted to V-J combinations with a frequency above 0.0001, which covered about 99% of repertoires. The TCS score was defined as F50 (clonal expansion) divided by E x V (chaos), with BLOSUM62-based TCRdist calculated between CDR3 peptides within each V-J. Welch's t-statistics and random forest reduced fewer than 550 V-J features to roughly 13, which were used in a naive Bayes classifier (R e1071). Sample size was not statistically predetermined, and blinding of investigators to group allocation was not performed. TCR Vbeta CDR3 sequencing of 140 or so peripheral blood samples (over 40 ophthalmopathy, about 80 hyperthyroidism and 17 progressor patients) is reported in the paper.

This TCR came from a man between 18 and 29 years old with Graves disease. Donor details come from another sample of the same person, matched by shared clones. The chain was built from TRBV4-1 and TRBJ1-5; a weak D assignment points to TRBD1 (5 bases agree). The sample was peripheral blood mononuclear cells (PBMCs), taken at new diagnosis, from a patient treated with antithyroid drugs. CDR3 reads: CASSQDRQSNQPQHF. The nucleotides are TGCGCCAGCAGCCAAGATCGACAGAGCAATCAGCCCCAGCATTTT.